The entry below gives a single T cell receptor beta chain sequence along with its context. Many counts were recorded for this clonotype. Its antigen remains undetermined. Within one base of it there is no much larger clone, and no base qualities were kept. This beta chain slipped into a library made for alpha chains as a stray read, so its size is not meaningful. Explained via the paper, the time point label denotes: sample taken at primary tumor resection. For TCR sequencing, whole RNA was extracted from tumor and nontumor lung tissue, or from cryopreserved PBMC samples, and no cell sorting was done. Donors were around 69 patients with early-stage, untreated non-small cell lung cancer from the lung TRACERx cohort. Only patients with enough RNA available from two or more tumor regions were chosen for TCR sequencing. Receptors were amplified or captured by 5' RACE. Sequencing was performed on a NextSeq 500. In the TCR library protocol, a unique molecular identifier was attached to each TCR cDNA molecule so that PCR and sequencing errors could be corrected. The authors' pipeline ran thus. Decombinator tools were used for TCR identification, UMI-based error correction and CDR3 extraction. Expanded TCRs were defined as those above a frequency of 2 per 1,000, corresponding to the top 1% of the tumor frequency distribution. Renyi diversity was calculated using the R vegan package after each repertoire was subsampled 100 times to 5,000 TCRs. CDR3 similarity networks were built from amino acid triplet string-kernel similarity, with CDR3s being connected when pairwise similarity was above 0.82. TCRdb reran the public reads through fastp at Q25 and MiXCR, keeping productive beta chains. Merged by CDR3 protein, the rows form single entries marked with the most common genes and DNA. The V and J calls shown here were made by TCRdb, not taken from the authors' results. The sample contains roughly 13,000 distinct CDR3 sequences, 3.9% of them found a single time. Together, the top ten hold roughly 45% of the sample.

The data belong to a study of spatial heterogeneity in lung cancer (dated by TCRdb to between 2019 and 2020). Turning to the overall study: More beta-chain than alpha-chain transcripts were consistently detected, likely reflecting higher beta-chain transcript abundance. In the raw uncorrected reads, each unique combination of TCR and UMI appeared more than ten times on average. TCR alpha and beta repertoires were quantitatively compared across multiple tumor regions, matched nontumor lung and blood in non-small cell lung cancer. Nonsynonymous mutation counts, determined by whole-exome sequencing of tumor tissue, were related to TCR repertoire features. At surgery, both alpha and beta chains were TCR-sequenced in over 200 tumor regions, 64 matched nontumor lung samples and around 50 PBMC samples. The study at large found these results: Ubiquitous expanded tumor TCRs were detected in blood more often at tumor resection than at routine follow-up. Additional single-cell paired TCR alpha and beta sequencing was considered necessary to confirm, at a functional level, the hypothesis that regional TCRs recognize regional mutations.

Looking up the germline V gene (reference sequence) yields CDR1 LGHDT and CDR2 YNNKEL. The CDR3 spans 14 residues, from the cysteine through the phenylalanine. The DNA shown is the 42-base CDR3, in frame from base 1. Trimming accounts for 4 bases at V and 6 bases at J, while the number of junction bases matched to no gene is 8. This TCR came from a male donor with early-stage non-small cell lung cancer. The sample in question was PBMCs, obtained at surgery. The chain is encoded by TRBV3-1 joined to TRBJ2-7, with 8 bases matching TRBD1. The CDR3 is CASSPRTGQGEQYF. In nucleotides, the sequence is TGTGCCAGCAGCCCTCGGACAGGGCAGGGCGAGCAGTACTTC.